The 23 T cell receptor beta chains below were found in one sample sequenced in a study of T cells in narcolepsy. Using immunoSEQ multiplex PCR, the repertoire was profiled, and TCRdb retains in-frame clones only, with some absent. This sample has around 16,000 clones, with approximately 83% found just once. The specimen sequenced was memory (CD45RA-) CD4+ T cells from blood. Receptor source: a human donor in good health.

V gene TRBV11-2 combines with J gene TRBJ1-1; a weak D match, TRBD1 (5 bases). CDR1 and CDR2 from the germline V gene are SGHAT and FQNNGV. Trimming shortened V by 7 bases and J by 7 bases, and 25 bases separated the two germline ends. CDR3 length equals 16 residues. In DNA form, the CDR3 reads TGTGCCAGCACCCAAAGGTCTCTCGGGGGGTACCGTGAAGCTTTCTTT. Protein product: CASTQRSLGGYREAFF.

This chain connects TRBV30 to TRBJ1-1, with D unresolved. The germline gives CDR1 GTSNPN, CDR2 SVGIG (reference sequence). Trimming removed 4 bases at V and 1 base at J, with 16 bases between. The CDR3 covers 15 residues. The CDR3 coding sequence is TGTGCCTGGATTGGAGGGTCGCGAGGGAACACTGAAGCTTTCTTT. Protein: CAWIGGSRGNTEAFF.

V gene TRBV5-1 combines with J gene TRBJ2-3; 8 bases align to TRBD2. V was pared by 5 bases and J by 5 bases, with 10 bases of the junction left unmatched. This CDR3 is 15 amino acids long. The germline V gene has CDR1 SGHRS and CDR2 YFSETQ. In DNA form, the CDR3 reads TGCGCCAGCAGTTTCCAGCGGGGGCCCGGAGATACGCAGTATTTT. This sequence encodes CASSFQRGPGDTQYF.

This chain joins TRBV28 and TRBJ1-6, with no clear D. The CDR3 loop spans 14 amino acids. V shed 5 bases and J shed 4 bases, with 9 bases lying between them. Germline CDR1 and CDR2: MDHEN and SYDVKM. The CDR3 DNA follows: TGTGCCAGCAGTGCACTGGGTTATAATTCACCCCTCCACTTT. Translated: CASSALGYNSPLHF.

The V and J genes are TRBV10-3 and TRBJ1-2; perhaps TRBD1 as D (6 bases). Germline lookup yields CDR1 ENHRY and CDR2 SYGVKD. Trimming stripped 2 bases from V and 6 bases from J, with 10 bases between. This CDR3 has 13 residues. The CDR3, as DNA: TGTGCCATCAGTGAGACCCAGGGGAATGGCTACACCTTC. This codes for CAISETQGNGYTF.

The chain links TRBV12-5 to TRBJ2-2; D may be TRBD1 or TRBD2 (6 bases each). The CDR3 has 17 amino acids. With 4 bases removed from V and 4 bases from J, the gap between germline ends came to 19 bases. Germline V gene sequence: CDR1 LGHNT, CDR2 FRNRAP. Here the CDR3 reads CASGSLPRGRSTGELFF. Here the CDR3 DNA reads TGTGCTAGTGGTTCCCTCCCTAGGGGGAGGTCCACCGGGGAGCTGTTTTTT. Looking up the rest from reference TRBV12-5 and TRBJ2-2 gives the full variable domain: DARVTQTPRHKVTEMGQEVTMRCQPILGHNTVFWYRQTMMQGLELLAYFRNRAPLDDSGMPKDRFSAEMPDATLATLKIQPSEPRDSAVYFCASGSLPRGRSTGELFFGEGSRLTVL.

The genes are TRBV27 and TRBJ1-5; D gene unclear. CDR3 size: 13 residues. Germline CDR1 reads MNHEY; CDR2 reads SMNVEV (reference sequence). Trimming removed 3 bases from V and 3 bases from J, with 6 bases in between. The CDR3 reads CASSFWVNQPQHF. In nucleotides, the CDR3 is TGTGCCAGCAGTTTTTGGGTCAATCAGCCCCAGCATTTT.

V usage is TRBV5-4 and J usage is TRBJ1-5; no firm D call. Trimming pared 0 bases from V and 3 bases from J, leaving 4 bases between. This CDR3 has 13 residues. Germline-derived CDR1 and CDR2 are SGHNT and YYREEE (reference sequence). Written as DNA, the CDR3 is TGTGCCAGCAGCTTGGAGGTCAATCAGCCCCAGCATTTT. Translated, it gives CASSLEVNQPQHF.

The chain has TRBV5-1 and TRBJ1-2; D gene ambiguous. Germline loops: CDR1 SGHRS, CDR2 YFSETQ. This CDR3 contains 15 residues. Trimming left V 4 bases short and J 6 bases short, with 19 bases between. CDR3 DNA sequence: TGCGCCAGCAGCCCGGGTCGGGTAACGTGGGATGGCTACACCTTC. Protein product: CASSPGRVTWDGYTF.

The V and J genes are TRBV7-3 and TRBJ1-1; no clear D gene. V lost 0 bases to trimming and J lost 5 bases, with 7 bases between them. Germline CDR1 SGHTA, CDR2 FQGTGA. CDR3 length: 13 residues. The CDR3: CASSLTSRTEAFF. DNA of the CDR3: TGTGCCAGCAGCTTAACTTCCAGGACTGAAGCTTTCTTT.

The chain has TRBV7-9 and TRBJ1-1; D unclear. Trimming removed 1 base at V and 7 bases at J, with 10 bases between. In germline, CDR1 is SEHNR, CDR2 FQNEAQ (reference sequence). The CDR3 is made up of 13 amino acids. The CDR3 loop is CASSLELVGEAFF. CDR3 nucleotide sequence: TGTGCCAGCAGCTTAGAATTGGTGGGTGAAGCTTTCTTT.

The rearrangement links TRBV27 to TRBJ1-6; 8 bases fit TRBD1. Germline assignment: CDR1 MNHEY and CDR2 SMNVEV (reference sequence). V lost 5 bases and J lost 8; bases outside the gene matches: 8. The CDR3 length is 15 residues. The CDR3 DNA follows: TGTGCCAGCAGTACGCAGGGGGCATTGGATTCACCCCTCCACTTT. It codes for CASSTQGALDSPLHF.

The chain couples TRBV5-1 to TRBJ2-7, with D perhaps matching TRBD1 (6 bases). Germline loops: CDR1 SGHRS, CDR2 YFSETQ. The CDR3 spans 14 residues. V was clipped by 4 bases and J by 6 bases, with 17 bases between them. CDR3 in amino acids: CASSLSQGRGEQYF. Written as DNA, the CDR3 is TGCGCCAGCAGCCTTTCACAGGGACGGGGCGAGCAGTACTTC.

This clone was counted a few times. This rearrangement joins TRBV18 to TRBJ1-3; D unresolved. CDR3 length: 17 amino acids. Between the trimmed V and J ends, which lost 1 base and 0 bases, there was a span of 13 bases. Germline assignment: CDR1 KGHSH and CDR2 LQKENI. In nucleotides, the CDR3 is TGTGCCAGCTCACCACAGGGAAGTGCGTACTCTGGAAACACCATATATTTT. Its translation is CASSPQGSAYSGNTIYF. Full variable domain (outside the CDR3, taken from reference TRBV18 and TRBJ1-3): NAGVMQNPRHLVRRRGQEARLRCSPMKGHSHVYWYRQLPEEGLKFMVYLQKENIIDESGMPKERFSAEFPKEGPSILRIQQVVRGDSAAYFCASSPQGSAYSGNTIYFGEGSWLTVV.

V and J are TRBV7-6 and TRBJ2-6; either TRBD1 or TRBD2 may fit D (5 bases each). V lost 3 bases to trimming and J lost 0 bases, with 21 bases between them. This CDR3 region has 20 residues. Germline CDR1 SGHVS, CDR2 FNYEAQ. Here the CDR3 reads CASSFWPPGPTSSGANVLTF. The CDR3 DNA sequence: TGTGCCAGCAGCTTTTGGCCCCCGGGACCTACAAGCTCTGGGGCCAACGTCCTGACTTTC.

Comments on this clone: A read error may produce the germline difference seen at one junction end. The chain combines TRBV18 with TRBJ2-5, with TRBD2 matching over 8 bases. Germline V gene sequence: CDR1 KGHSH, CDR2 LQKENI. This CDR3 spans 17 amino acids. The CDR3 loop reads CASSRRTSLGTQESQYF. For the CDR3, the DNA is TGTGCCAGCTCACGGAGGACTAGCCTGGGCACCCAAGAGTCCCAGTACTTC.

The V gene is TRBV7-2, the J gene TRBJ2-3, with D possibly matching TRBD1 (6 bases). V was shortened by 5 bases and J by 5 bases, with 11 bases between the two germline ends. CDR3 length: 13 residues. Germline V lookup: CDR1 SGHTA, CDR2 FQGNSA. The DNA for the CDR3 is TGTGCCAGCAGCCAACAGGGAATAGATACGCAGTATTTT. This translates into CASSQQGIDTQYF.

The chain links TRBV10-2 to TRBJ1-2; D perhaps matches TRBD1 (6 bases). CDR1 and CDR2 (germline): WSHSY, SAAADI. The CDR3 consists of 13 residues. The V and J ends lost 8 bases and 4 bases respectively, with 14 bases between them. The CDR3 here is CASVGQPGYGYTF. The CDR3 nucleotides are TGCGCCAGCGTCGGACAGCCCGGCTATGGCTACACCTTC.

V gene TRBV18 combines with J gene TRBJ2-1; 10 bases line up with TRBD1. This CDR3 spans 17 amino acids. Trimming at V came to 4 bases and at J to 9 bases, leaving 15 bases not matched to a gene. Germline-derived CDR1 and CDR2 are KGHSH and LQKENI. The CDR3 nucleotides are TGTGCCAGCTCACTTACCGGACAGGGGGTAATGAGTGGTGAGCAGTTCTTC. This encodes CASSLTGQGVMSGEQFF.

This rearrangement joins TRBV11-2 to TRBJ1-3, with D unclear. V lost 3 bases and J lost 0, with 9 bases in between. CDR1 SGHAT and CDR2 FQNNGV come from the germline V gene. This CDR3 region has 15 residues. DNA of the CDR3: TGTGCCAGCAGCTTCCTTCACTTCTCTGGAAACACCATATATTTT. This encodes CASSFLHFSGNTIYF.

A note on this clone: At the DNA level, this CDR3 is encoded by other sequences in the same sample as well. V is TRBV20-1 and J is TRBJ1-1; D is ambiguous. Trimming took 3 bases from V and 5 from J, leaving 7 bases between them. The CDR3 is 11 amino acids. Germline loops: CDR1 DFQATT, CDR2 SNEGSKA (reference sequence). DNA of the CDR3: TGCAGTGCTAGGGCAGAAACTGAAGCTTTCTTT. Protein sequence: CSARAETEAFF.

V is TRBV5-6 and J is TRBJ1-4; 7 bases agree with TRBD1. The CDR3 is 15 amino acids. Germline values: CDR1 SGHDT, CDR2 YYEEEE. The V gene end was trimmed by 2 bases and the J gene end by 7 bases; junction bases not matched to a gene: 8. CDR3 residues: CASSFPGGGREKLFF. CDR3 bases: TGTGCCAGCAGCTTCCCAGGGGGAGGACGTGAAAAACTGTTTTTT.

CDR3 DNA: TGTGCCAGCAGTGCTTGGGCGGGACTCCGCAATGAGCAGTTCTTC. Its protein is CASSAWAGLRNEQFF. The V gene is TRBV6-6, the J gene TRBJ2-7, with D possibly TRBD2 on 6 matching bases. The DNA end favors TRBJ2-1, so the J call may be wrong. The CDR3 is 15 amino acids. Germline V gives CDR1 MNHNY, CDR2 SVGAGI (reference sequence).